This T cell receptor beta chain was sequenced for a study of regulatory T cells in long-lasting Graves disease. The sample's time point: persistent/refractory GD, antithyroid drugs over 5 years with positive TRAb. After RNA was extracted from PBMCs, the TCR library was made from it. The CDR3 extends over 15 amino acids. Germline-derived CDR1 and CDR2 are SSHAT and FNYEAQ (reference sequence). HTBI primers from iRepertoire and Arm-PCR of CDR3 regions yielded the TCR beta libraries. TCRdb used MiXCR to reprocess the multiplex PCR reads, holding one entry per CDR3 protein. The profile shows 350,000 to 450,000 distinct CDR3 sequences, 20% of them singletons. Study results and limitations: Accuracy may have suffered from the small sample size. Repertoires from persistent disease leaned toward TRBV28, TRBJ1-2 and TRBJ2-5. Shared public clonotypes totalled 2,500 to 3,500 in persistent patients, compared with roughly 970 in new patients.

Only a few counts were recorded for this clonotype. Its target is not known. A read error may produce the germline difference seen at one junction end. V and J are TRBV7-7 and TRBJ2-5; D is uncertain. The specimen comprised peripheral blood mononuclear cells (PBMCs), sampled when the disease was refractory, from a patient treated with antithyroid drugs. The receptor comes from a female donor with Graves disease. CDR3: CASSLGPSGGETQYF. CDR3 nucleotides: TGTGCTAGCAGCTTGGGCCCCAGTGGTGGAGAGACCCAGTACTTC.